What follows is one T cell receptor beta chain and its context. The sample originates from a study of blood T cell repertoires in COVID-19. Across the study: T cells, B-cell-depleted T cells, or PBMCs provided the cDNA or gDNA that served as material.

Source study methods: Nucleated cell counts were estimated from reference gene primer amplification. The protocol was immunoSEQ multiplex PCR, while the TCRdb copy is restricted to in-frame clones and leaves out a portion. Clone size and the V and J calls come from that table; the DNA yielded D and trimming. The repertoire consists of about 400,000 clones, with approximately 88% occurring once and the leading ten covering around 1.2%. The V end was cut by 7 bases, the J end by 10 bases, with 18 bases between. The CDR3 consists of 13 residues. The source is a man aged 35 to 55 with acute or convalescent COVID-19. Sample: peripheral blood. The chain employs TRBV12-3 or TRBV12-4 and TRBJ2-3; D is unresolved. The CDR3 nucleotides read TGTGCCAGCACCCCCCCCGCCTTGAGCGCGCAGTATTTT. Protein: CASTPPALSAQYF.